The subject of this entry is one T cell receptor (beta chain). Its antigen has not been determined. No qualities accompany the bases; no much larger clone lies one base away. The sample belongs to a study of blood T cell repertoires in COVID-19 (dated by TCRdb to the early 2020s). In the study overall: Collaborator samples came from the United States, Italy and Spain and covered acute and convalescent phases of COVID-19. The samples were drawn from two sources: the first 160 participants of the ongoing ImmuneRACE study, and 1,200 or so subjects contributed by 6 global collaborators. Subjects who had been exposed to COVID-19, were actively infected with it, or had recovered from it provided the deeply sampled blood TCRbeta repertoires that made up the dataset. The prospective study material was composed of cDNA or gDNA derived from T cells, B-cell-depleted T cells, or PBMCs. Where available, HLA class I and class II types were taken from metadata supplied by the sample provider and were not determined by assay-based typing. Nearly every sample came with metadata listing a de-identified subject ID, COVID-19 status, age in years and sex. The repertoires were made available in a free public database intended to serve as a resource for research on the immune response to SARS-CoV-2.

TCRbeta CDR3 regions were amplified from genomic DNA using the immunoSEQ Assay, a bias-controlled multiplex PCR. The authors processed their data as follows. Nucleated cell counts per sample were estimated from amplification of reference gene primers within the assay. To quantify the absolute abundance of each unique TCRbeta CDR3 rearrangement, sequence reads were collapsed and filtered. Productive Simpson clonality was computed per sample as the square root of Simpson's diversity index over productive rearrangements. Not all clones reach the TCRdb copy of this immuneACCESS table, which keeps in-frame sequences only. Checked studies attribute under half of the gap to unresolved V genes and leave the rest unexplained. The V and J calls and clone size are taken from that table; D and trimming were inferred from the DNA. Recorded for this sample are tens of thousands of clones; approximately 88% of them occurred a single time. Jointly, the top ten make up 20% to 25% of the sample.

What the work shows at the level of the full study, not this receptor alone: The quantity of clinical and demographic metadata differed by source and by participant and was supplied without curation.

Collaborating institutions collected whole blood in K2EDTA tubes following their own protocols. For TCRbeta analysis, collaborators shipped samples in one of three forms: frozen whole blood, isolated PBMCs, or DNA extracted from either of those sample types. The sample consisted of peripheral blood. This clonotype was sampled from a man aged 50 to 59 with active COVID-19.

The DNA sequence is given as TGTGCCAGCGCCGGAGGGGGGGGCGATCAGCCCCAGCATTTT. This sequence encodes CASAGGGGDQPQHF. The chain is made from TRBV9 and TRBJ1-5; the D region possibly corresponds to TRBD1 (6 bases align). V was cut back by 7 bases and J by 5 bases, leaving a gap of 16 bases between them. The CDR3 runs 14 residues from the cysteine to the phenylalanine. This entry keeps only the CDR3 DNA: 42 bases, framed from base 1. Via the germline V gene, CDR1 is SGDLS and CDR2 YYNGEE.